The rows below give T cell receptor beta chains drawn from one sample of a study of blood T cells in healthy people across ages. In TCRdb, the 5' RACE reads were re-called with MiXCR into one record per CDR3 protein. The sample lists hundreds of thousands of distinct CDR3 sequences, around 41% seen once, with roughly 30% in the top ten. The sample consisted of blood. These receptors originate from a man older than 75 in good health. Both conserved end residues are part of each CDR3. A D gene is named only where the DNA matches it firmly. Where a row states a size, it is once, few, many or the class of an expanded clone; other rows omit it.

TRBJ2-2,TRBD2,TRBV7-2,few,CASNLHLSGVGKELFF,TGTGCCAGCAACCTCCACCTTAGCGGGGTGGGGAAGGAGCTGTTTTTT
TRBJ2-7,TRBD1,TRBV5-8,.,CASSPTGGYRYEQYF,TGTGCCAGCAGCCCGACAGGGGGCTATCGCTACGAGCAGTACTTC
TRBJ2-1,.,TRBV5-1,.,CASSLDPRSSYNEQFF,TGCGCCAGCAGCTTGGATCCCAGGAGCTCCTACAATGAGCAGTTCTTC
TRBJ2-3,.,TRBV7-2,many,CASSFDPGNTDTQYF,TGTGCCAGCAGTTTCGACCCAGGGAACACAGATACGCAGTATTTT
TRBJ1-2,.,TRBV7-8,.,CASSYRDVDYGYTF,TGTGCCAGCAGCTACAGGGACGTAGACTATGGCTACACCTTC
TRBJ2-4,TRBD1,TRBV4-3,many,CASSQEGRDQGAGKNIQYF,TGCGCCAGCAGCCAAGAAGGGCGAGATCAGGGGGCGGGCAAAAACATTCAGTACTTC
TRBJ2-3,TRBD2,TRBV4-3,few,CASSQDSASGGVDTQYF,TGCGCCAGCAGCCAAGATTCGGCTAGCGGGGGTGTGGATACGCAGTATTTT
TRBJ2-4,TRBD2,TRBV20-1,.,CSARAGLAVAKNIQYF,TGCAGTGCTAGGGCGGGACTAGCAGTAGCCAAAAACATTCAGTACTTC
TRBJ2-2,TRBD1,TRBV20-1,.,CSARGQTGAQAGELFF,TGCAGTGCTAGAGGTCAAACAGGGGCGCAGGCCGGGGAGCTGTTTTTT
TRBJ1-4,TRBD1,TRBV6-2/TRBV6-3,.,CASSRDRVSATNEKLFF,TGTGCCTCGTCCCGGGACAGGGTATCTGCAACTAATGAAAAACTGTTTTTT
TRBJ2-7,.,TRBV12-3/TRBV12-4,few,CASRGDRWGGEQYF,TGTGCCAGCAGGGGCGACAGATGGGGCGGCGAGCAGTACTTC
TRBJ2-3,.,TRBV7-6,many,CASSRQRGTDTQYF,TGTGCCAGCAGCCGTCAGAGGGGGACAGATACGCAGTATTTT
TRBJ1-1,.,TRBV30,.,CAWSVGDTEAFF,TGTGCCTGGAGTGTCGGGGACACTGAAGCTTTCTTT
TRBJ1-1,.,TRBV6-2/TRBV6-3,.,CASSYSQGHDTEAFF,TGTGCCAGCAGTTACTCCCAAGGACATGACACTGAAGCTTTCTTT
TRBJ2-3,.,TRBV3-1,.,CASSHDSDTQYF,TGTGCCAGCAGCCACGACTCAGATACGCAGTATTTT
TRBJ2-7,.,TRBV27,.,CASSPRGGNYEQYF,TGTGCCAGCAGTCCTAGAGGAGGGAACTACGAGCAGTACTTC
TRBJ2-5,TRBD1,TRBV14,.,CASSRLTGTGYNEQYF,TGTGCCAGCAGCCGACTAACCGGGACAGGGTACAATGAGCAGTACTTC
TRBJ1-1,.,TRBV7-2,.,CASSDDRSTEAFF,TGTGCCAGCAGCGACGACAGGAGCACTGAAGCTTTCTTT
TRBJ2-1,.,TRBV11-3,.,CASSPTGPYNEQFF,TGTGCCAGCAGCCCGACCGGGCCCTACAATGAGCAGTTCTTC
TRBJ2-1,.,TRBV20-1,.,CSASGLRSSYNEQFF,TGCAGTGCTAGTGGCCTCCGGAGCTCCTACAATGAGCAGTTCTTC
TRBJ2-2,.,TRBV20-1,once,CSASGAGAFLGELFF,TGCAGTGCTAGCGGGGCGGGGGCCTTTCTCGGGGAGCTGTTTTTT
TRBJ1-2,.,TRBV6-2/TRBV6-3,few,CASSYRPRSPGTYGYTF,TGTGCCAGCAGTTACCGCCCACGGTCACCCGGAACGTATGGCTACACCTTC
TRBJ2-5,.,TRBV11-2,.,CASSPLAGETQYF,TGTGCCAGCAGCCCCTTGGCGGGAGAGACCCAGTACTTC
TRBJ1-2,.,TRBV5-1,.,CASSRSPGYGYTF,TGCGCCAGCAGCCGATCCCCAGGGTACGGCTACACCTTC
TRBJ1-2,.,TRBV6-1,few,CASSEAGDDGYTF,TGTGCCAGCAGTGAGGCTGGGGATGATGGCTACACCTTC
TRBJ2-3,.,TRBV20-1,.,CSAGDWSLGTDTQYF,TGCAGTGCTGGCGATTGGAGTCTCGGCACAGATACGCAGTATTTT
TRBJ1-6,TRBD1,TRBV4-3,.,CASSPRTGDSPLHF,TGCGCCAGCAGCCCGAGGACAGGGGATTCACCCCTCCACTTT
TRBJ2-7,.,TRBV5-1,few,CASSLTEAHEQYF,TGCGCCAGCAGCTTGACGGAGGCGCACGAGCAGTACTTC
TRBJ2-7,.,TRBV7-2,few,CASSLGAGRANEQYF,TGTGCCAGCAGCTTAGGCGCAGGGCGAGCAAACGAGCAGTACTTC
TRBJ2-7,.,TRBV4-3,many,CASSFRDGPYEQYF,TGCGCCAGCAGCTTCCGGGACGGTCCCTACGAGCAGTACTTC
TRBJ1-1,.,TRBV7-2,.,CASSSRVRGDTEAFF,TGTGCCAGCAGCTCACGAGTACGGGGGGACACTGAAGCTTTCTTT
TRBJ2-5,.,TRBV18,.,CASSPPRGSGRYQETQYF,TGTGCCAGCTCACCACCAAGAGGGTCGGGACGGTACCAAGAGACCCAGTACTTC
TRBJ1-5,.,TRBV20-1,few,CSARPQGRGNQPQHF,TGCAGTGCTAGGCCACAGGGCAGGGGCAATCAGCCCCAGCATTTT
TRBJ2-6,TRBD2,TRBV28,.,CASSPGLAGGRANVLTF,TGTGCCAGCAGTCCGGGACTAGCGGGAGGTCGGGCCAACGTCCTGACTTTC
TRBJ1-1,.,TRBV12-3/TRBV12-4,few,CASSLGGGQVNTEAFF,TGTGCCAGCAGTTTAGGAGGCGGTCAGGTGAACACTGAAGCTTTCTTT
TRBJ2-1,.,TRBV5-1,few,CARPAAWRYYLEENEQFF,TGCGCCAGGCCAGCAGCTTGGAGGTATTACCTAGAGGAGAATGAGCAGTTCTTC
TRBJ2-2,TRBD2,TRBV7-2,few,CASSLSPGGFNGELFF,TGTGCCAGCAGCCTCAGCCCGGGGGGGTTCAACGGGGAGCTGTTTTTT
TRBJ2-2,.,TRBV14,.,CASSQDLWAGELFF,TGTGCCAGCAGCCAAGATTTGTGGGCCGGGGAGCTGTTTTTT
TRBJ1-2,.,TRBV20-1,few,CSAERVGDGYTF,TGCAGTGCCGAACGGGTAGGGGATGGCTACACCTTC
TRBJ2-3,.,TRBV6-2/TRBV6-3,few,CASRRPGKGTDTQYF,TGTGCCAGCAGGCGTCCTGGGAAGGGCACAGATACGCAGTATTTT
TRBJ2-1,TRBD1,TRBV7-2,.,CASSLPGQGGVGEQFF,TGTGCCAGCAGCTTGCCGGGACAGGGGGGGGTTGGCGAGCAGTTCTTC
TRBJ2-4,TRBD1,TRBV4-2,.,CASSHRAGRGQGFGNIQYF,TGTGCCAGCAGCCATCGAGCCGGGAGGGGACAGGGGTTTGGTAACATTCAGTACTTC
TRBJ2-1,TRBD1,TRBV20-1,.,CSALRQGFNEQFF,TGCAGTGCCCTGAGACAGGGGTTCAATGAGCAGTTCTTC
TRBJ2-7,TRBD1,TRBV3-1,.,CASSQRRGRTYEQYF,TGTGCCAGCAGCCAGCGAAGGGGGCGCACCTACGAGCAGTACTTC
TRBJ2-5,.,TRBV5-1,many,CASSPGRTEETQYF,TGCGCCAGCAGCCCCGGACGGACTGAAGAGACCCAGTACTTC
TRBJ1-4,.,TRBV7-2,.,CASSHEGRTVNEKLFF,TGTGCCAGCAGCCATGAGGGGAGGACAGTAAATGAAAAACTGTTTTTT